What follows describes a single TCR beta chain. Individuals aged roughly 18 to 95 years were recruited from approximately 22 US areas. This entry belongs to a study of blood T cell repertoires in COVID-19. Overall study context: Samples representing acute and convalescent COVID-19 were sourced from the United States, Italy and Spain.

Assay used: immunoSEQ multiplex PCR; TCRdb lists only in-frame clones, some missing. The sample lists roughly 330,000 clones, 87% occurring once. This CDR3 has 14 amino acids. Germline lookup yields CDR1 SNHLY and CDR2 FYNNEI. The germline V and J ends were trimmed by 2 bases and 4 bases, with 11 bases remaining between them. The clonotype comes from a woman in her 30s who had recovered from COVID-19. Sequenced input: PBMCs or T cells enriched from blood (not recorded which). The rearrangement joins TRBV2 to TRBJ1-2; D perhaps matches TRBD1 (6 bases). The CDR3 DNA is TGTGCCAGCAGTGAACCTAAAGGGGGCTATGGCTACACCTTC. Residues: CASSEPKGGYGYTF.